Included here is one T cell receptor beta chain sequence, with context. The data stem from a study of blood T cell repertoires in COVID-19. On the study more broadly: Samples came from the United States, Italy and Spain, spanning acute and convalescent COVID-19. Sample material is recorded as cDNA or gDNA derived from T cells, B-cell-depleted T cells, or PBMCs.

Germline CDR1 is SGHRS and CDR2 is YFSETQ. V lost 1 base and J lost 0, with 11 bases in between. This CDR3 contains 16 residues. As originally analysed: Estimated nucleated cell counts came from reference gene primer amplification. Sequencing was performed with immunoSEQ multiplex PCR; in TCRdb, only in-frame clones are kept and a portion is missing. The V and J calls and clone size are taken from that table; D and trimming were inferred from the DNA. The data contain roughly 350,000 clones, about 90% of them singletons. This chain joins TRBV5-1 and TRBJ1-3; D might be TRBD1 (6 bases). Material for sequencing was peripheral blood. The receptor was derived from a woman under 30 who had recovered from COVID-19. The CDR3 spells CASSLLDSTSGNTIYF. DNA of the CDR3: TGCGCCAGCAGCTTGCTGGACAGCACCTCTGGAAACACCATATATTTT.